These T cell receptor beta chains were read from a single sample in a study of shared clonotypes between healthy human individuals. The repertoire was sequenced with immunoSEQ multiplex PCR; TCRdb's copy has only in-frame clones and lacks some. The sample has around 100,000 clones, 65% to 75% seen once. The specimen was memory CD8+ T cells sorted from blood. Receptor source: a woman in her 30s in good health. The CDR3 runs from the conserved cysteine through the conserved F or W. D genes are given only for firm matches. The size entry is marked missing in some rows and otherwise reads once, few, many or a size class.

J	V	D	size	length	CDR3	DNA
TRBJ2-7	TRBV16	TRBD1	-	15	CASSQSGQGSYEQYF	TGTGCCAGCAGCCAATCGGGACAGGGCTCCTACGAGCAGTACTTC
TRBJ2-5	TRBV5-1	-	-	15	CASSSGTAGWETQYF	TGCGCCAGCAGCTCCGGGACAGCGGGGTGGGAGACCCAGTACTTC
TRBJ2-7	TRBV27	-	-	14	CASSLRARAHEQYF	TGTGCCAGCAGTTTGCGAGCGAGGGCCCACGAGCAGTACTTC
TRBJ2-3	TRBV28	-	-	15	CASSLWFGSTDTQYF	TGTGCCAGCAGTTTATGGTTTGGCTCTACAGATACGCAGTATTTT
TRBJ1-5	TRBV28	-	-	14	CASSLRQPNQPQHF	TGTGCCAGCAGTTTACGGCAGCCCAATCAGCCCCAGCATTTT
TRBJ2-7	TRBV5-1	TRBD1	-	16	CASSLEPRTGGIEQYF	TGCGCCAGCAGCTTGGAGCCCCGGACAGGGGGTATCGAGCAGTACTTC
TRBJ2-5	TRBV7-8	-	-	14	CASSLWGAQETQYF	TGTGCCAGCAGCTTATGGGGGGCTCAAGAGACCCAGTACTTC
TRBJ2-2	TRBV6-1	-	once	16	CASSEGKSTVPGELFF	TGTGCCAGCAGTGAAGGGAAATCTACAGTTCCCGGGGAGCTGTTTTTT
TRBJ2-7	TRBV10-1	TRBD2	many	15	CASSEGLAGPYEQYF	TGCGCCAGCAGTGAGGGGCTAGCGGGTCCCTACGAGCAGTACTTC
TRBJ1-2	TRBV5-6	-	-	14	CASSFQDGNYGYTF	TGTGCCAGCAGCTTTCAAGACGGAAACTATGGCTACACCTTC
TRBJ1-1	TRBV18	-	-	15	CASSPRDRLSTEAFF	TGTGCCAGCTCACCGAGGGACCGCCTTTCCACTGAAGCTTTCTTT
TRBJ1-4	TRBV5-1	-	-	15	CASSLGGVTNEKLFF	TGCGCCAGCAGCTTGGGAGGGGTGACTAATGAAAAACTGTTTTTT
TRBJ2-1	TRBV4-1	-	-	17	CASSHRPGTESYNEQFF	TGCGCCAGCAGCCACCGCCCAGGGACGGAGTCCTACAATGAGCAGTTCTTC
TRBJ2-3	TRBV27	TRBD2	many	14	CASMGAGGADTQYF	TGTGCCAGCATGGGGGCGGGAGGGGCAGATACGCAGTATTTT
TRBJ1-5	TRBV5-6	TRBD1	-	15	CASSSGQGASQPQHF	TGTGCCAGCAGCTCTGGACAGGGGGCGAGTCAGCCCCAGCATTTT
TRBJ2-6	TRBV4-2	-	-	16	CASSQDGASGANVLTF	TGTGCCAGCAGCCAAGATGGCGCCTCTGGGGCCAACGTCCTGACTTTC
TRBJ1-5	TRBV6-1	-	many	15	CASSEEEGGNQPQHF	TGTGCCAGCAGTGAAGAGGAGGGAGGCAATCAGCCCCAGCATTTT
TRBJ2-1	TRBV5-6	TRBD2	-	16	CASSLETSGVYNEQFF	TGTGCCAGCAGCTTGGAGACTAGCGGGGTCTACAATGAGCAGTTCTTC
TRBJ2-1	TRBV5-8	-	few	13	CASSLAPYNEQFF	TGTGCCAGCAGCTTGGCCCCCTACAATGAGCAGTTCTTC
TRBJ1-6	TRBV29-1	TRBD1	-	14	CSVEGPRGRSPLHF	TGCAGCGTTGAAGGGCCCAGGGGGCGTTCACCCCTCCACTTT
TRBJ2-7	TRBV15	TRBD2	-	18	CATSRDLLLAGQHYEQYF	TGTGCCACCAGCAGAGATCTCCTGCTAGCGGGACAACACTACGAGCAGTACTTC
TRBJ2-2	TRBV27	-	-	13	CASSPRGPGELFF	TGTGCCAGCAGTCCCAGGGGCCCCGGGGAGCTGTTTTTT
TRBJ1-2	TRBV27	-	-	13	CASSVGADYGYTF	TGTGCCAGCAGCGTAGGGGCAGACTATGGCTACACCTTC
TRBJ2-5	TRBV5-1	TRBD2	many	13	CASSPGLAGFEYF	TGCGCCAGCAGCCCGGGACTAGCGGGATTCGAGTACTTC
TRBJ2-1	TRBV5-5	-	many	15	CASSTQGDYYNEQFF	TGTGCCAGCAGCACACAGGGGGACTACTACAATGAGCAGTTCTTC
TRBJ1-5	TRBV2	-	-	20	CASSGTTLNTGQTKNQPQHF	TGTGCCAGCAGTGGAACCACACTAAATACGGGACAAACTAAGAATCAGCCCCAGCATTTT
TRBJ1-3	TRBV28	TRBD1	-	15	CASTRTGAAGNTIYF	TGTGCCAGCACCCGGACAGGGGCAGCTGGAAACACCATATATTTT
TRBJ1-2	TRBV6-1	-	few	13	CASSEVHTDGYTF	TGTGCCAGCAGTGAAGTGCATACCGATGGCTACACCTTC
TRBJ2-7	TRBV28	TRBD2	many	24	CASSLNLLRKAGLAGSKSSYEQYF	TGTGCCAGCAGTTTAAATCTTCTCCGAAAAGCGGGGCTAGCGGGATCCAAATCCTCCTACGAGCAGTACTTC
TRBJ2-2	TRBV5-1	-	-	16	CASNQGRQANTGELFF	TGCGCCAGCAACCAGGGGCGGCAGGCGAACACCGGGGAGCTGTTTTTT
TRBJ2-7	TRBV6-1	-	-	14	CASSESDISYEQYF	TGTGCCAGCAGTGAATCGGATATCTCCTACGAGCAGTACTTC
TRBJ2-1	TRBV5-4	-	-	12	CASKGLNVEQFF	TGTGCCAGCAAGGGACTCAATGTTGAGCAGTTCTTC
TRBJ2-7	TRBV6-1	-	-	15	CASREGFLALYEQYF	TGTGCCAGCAGAGAAGGGTTCCTAGCACTTTACGAGCAGTACTTC
TRBJ2-2	TRBV19	TRBD2	-	17	CASSTPGLAVNTGELFF	TGTGCCAGTAGTACACCGGGACTAGCGGTGAACACCGGGGAGCTGTTTTTT
TRBJ2-5	TRBV7-6	-	few	12	CASSGWSRTQYF	TGTGCCAGCAGCGGTTGGAGCCGAACCCAGTACTTC
TRBJ1-2	TRBV6-1	TRBD1	-	15	CASSEEAGGGYGYTF	TGTGCCAGCAGTGAAGAGGCAGGGGGCGGCTATGGCTACACCTTC
TRBJ2-3	TRBV28	-	-	16	CASSSLGGGSGHGWYF	TGTGCCAGCAGCTCCTTAGGGGGCGGGAGTGGTCATGGGTGGTATTTT
TRBJ2-6	TRBV19	-	-	16	CASSIRQAPGANVLTF	TGTGCCAGTAGTATCCGGCAGGCGCCCGGGGCCAACGTCCTGACTTTC
TRBJ2-3	TRBV7-8	TRBD2	many	14	CAIGLAGITDTQYF	TGTGCCATAGGACTAGCGGGAATCACAGATACGCAGTATTTT
TRBJ2-5	TRBV6-5	TRBD1	-	14	CASSYRDREETQYF	TGTGCCAGCAGTTACAGGGACAGGGAAGAGACCCAGTACTTC
TRBJ2-7	TRBV28	TRBD1	-	19	CASTPPSGQGRTDYDEQYF	TGTGCCAGCACCCCCCCCTCCGGACAGGGAAGAACGGACTACGACGAGCAGTACTTC
TRBJ2-1	TRBV9	-	-	13	CASSVDGYNEQFF	TGTGCCAGCAGCGTAGACGGATACAATGAGCAGTTCTTC
TRBJ1-5	TRBV10-2	-	-	13	CASRENSNQPQHF	TGCGCCAGCAGAGAGAATAGCAATCAGCCCCAGCATTTT
TRBJ2-1	TRBV19	-	many	15	CASSPRSGYYNEQFF	TGTGCCAGTAGTCCTCGGAGCGGGTACTACAATGAGCAGTTCTTC
TRBJ2-4	TRBV25-1	-	-	15	CASSGVSGGRNIQYF	TGTGCCAGCAGTGGGGTTAGTGGGGGGCGCAACATTCAGTACTTC
TRBJ1-2	TRBV19	TRBD1	once	15	CASSIGDRVNYGYTF	TGTGCCAGTAGTATCGGGGACAGGGTCAACTATGGCTACACCTTC
TRBJ1-1	TRBV18	-	-	16	CASSASKSRMNTEAFF	TGTGCCAGCTCAGCATCTAAGTCCCGAATGAACACTGAAGCTTTCTTT
TRBJ2-1	TRBV28	TRBD2	-	15	CASSLRTSYYNEQFF	TGTGCCAGCAGTCTCCGGACTAGCTATTACAATGAGCAGTTCTTC
TRBJ1-1	TRBV7-9	-	-	13	CASSFRMNTEAFF	TGTGCCAGCAGCTTCCGTATGAACACTGAAGCTTTCTTT
TRBJ2-2	TRBV29-1	TRBD1	-	15	CSVEWGQGLTGELFF	TGCAGCGTTGAGTGGGGACAGGGGCTCACCGGGGAGCTGTTTTTT
TRBJ2-3	TRBV11-2	TRBD2	few	12	CASYGGGGTQYF	TGTGCCAGCTACGGGGGGGGAGGTACGCAGTATTTT
TRBJ2-1	TRBV28	-	-	13	CASSRGPGELGVF	TGTGCCAGCAGTCGAGGGCCCGGGGAGCTTGGGGTCTTC
TRBJ2-4	TRBV4-1	TRBD1	many	15	CASSQAGTGGDIQYF	TGCGCCAGCAGCCAAGCGGGGACAGGGGGGGACATTCAGTACTTC
TRBJ1-3	TRBV7-3	-	-	14	CASSLDGSGNTIYF	TGTGCCAGCAGCCTGGACGGCTCTGGAAACACCATATATTTT
TRBJ2-6	TRBV7-9	-	-	13	CAAAGSGANVLTF	TGTGCCGCCGCAGGCTCTGGGGCCAACGTCCTGACTTTC